What follows is one T cell receptor beta chain and its context. CDR3 length equals 10 residues. Germline CDR1 is SEHNR and CDR2 is FQNEAQ (reference sequence). The V end was cut by 8 bases, the J end by 8 bases, with 7 bases between. This sample was taken from a study of control samples from healthy donors and cancer patients. Only in-frame clones appear in the TCRdb table, and some are missing; sequencing was by immunoSEQ multiplex PCR. The sample lists 90,000 to 110,000 clones, around 89% occurring once. This sequence was found in a woman in her fifties or sixties in good health. The sample consisted of blood. The J gene is TRBJ2-1, the V gene TRBV7-9; D might be TRBD2 (6 bases). CDR3 coding DNA: TGTGCCAGCGGAGGGGATGAGCAGTTCTTC. It is translated as CASGGDEQFF.